Shown below are 18 T cell receptor beta chains from a single sample sequenced in a study of OX40 agonist ivuxolimab in advanced cancers. Produced via immunoSEQ multiplex PCR; TCRdb's table is partial and in-frame only. This sample carries tens of thousands of clones, about 92% of them seen once, and the ten largest clones take about 10%. The input for sequencing was CD4+ or CD8+ T cells sorted from blood, taken in a trial of the OX40 agonist ivuxolimab. All receptors come from an adult with an advanced solid tumor such as melanoma, head and neck, liver or kidney cancer.

The chain links TRBV6-5 to TRBJ1-2; perhaps TRBD1 as D (5 bases). The CDR3 covers 14 residues. Looked up from germline, CDR1 is MNHEY and CDR2 is SVGAGI. V lost 2 bases and J 4 bases, leaving 11 bases between the germline ends. The CDR3 loop is CASSYGGELYGYTF. The CDR3 bases are TGTGCCAGCAGTTACGGGGGGGAACTCTATGGCTACACCTTC.

The CDR3 nucleotides are TGTGCCAGTAGCCCAGGGGGCGCCGCTGAAGCTTTCTTT. Its protein product is CASSPGGAAEAFF. This sequence joins TRBV19 and TRBJ1-1; 8 bases are a match to TRBD1. CDR3 size: 13 residues. The junction had 6 bases not matched to a gene; V was cut back by 6 bases and J by 6 bases. Germline values: CDR1 LNHDA, CDR2 SQIVND (reference sequence). The full variable domain, with the rest looked up from reference TRBV19 and TRBJ1-1, is DGGITQSPKYLFRKEGQNVTLSCEQNLNHDAMYWYRQDPGQGLRLIYYSQIVNDFQKGDIAEGYSVSREKKESFPLTVTSAQKNPTAFYLCASSPGGAAEAFFGQGTRLTVV.

This clone was found once. The V and J genes are TRBV7-8 and TRBJ2-7; tentatively, D is TRBD1 (6 bases). Germline CDR1 and CDR2: SGHVS and FQNEAQ. Trimming left V 1 base short and J 4 bases short, with 8 bases between. The CDR3 loop spans 13 amino acids. The chain's CDR3 is CASSLGQEYEQYF. The CDR3 DNA reads as TGTGCCAGCAGCTTAGGACAGGAATACGAGCAGTACTTC.

This chain links TRBV11-2 with TRBJ2-3; the match to TRBD2 covers 11 bases. Germline V gene sequence: CDR1 SGHAT, CDR2 FQNNGV. Germline trimming cut 0 bases from V and 1 base from J; bases unmatched to any gene: 9. This CDR3 is built from 19 residues. CDR3 region: CASSLDRTSGGLRTDTQYF. CDR3 nucleotide sequence: TGTGCCAGCAGCTTAGATCGTACTAGCGGGGGCCTTCGCACAGATACGCAGTATTTT.

The chain couples TRBV5-1 to TRBJ1-1, with 9 bases identical to TRBD1. Losses at the gene ends were 6 bases for V and 6 bases for J; bases not matched to a gene: 9. Germline lookup yields CDR1 SGHRS and CDR2 YFSETQ. The CDR3 runs 14 residues. CDR3 DNA sequence: TGCGCCAGCACCGGACAGGGGCAGGACGCTGAAGCTTTCTTT. It codes for CASTGQGQDAEAFF.

The V call is TRBV5-4, the J call TRBJ1-1, with D unresolved. The CDR3 consists of 15 residues. V lost 2 bases and J 4 bases, leaving 15 bases between the germline ends. Germline V CDR1 and CDR2: SGHNT, YYREEE (reference sequence). The CDR3, as DNA: TGTGCCAGCAGCTTAGCATTCCCTCCAGGCACTGAAGCTTTCTTT. It specifies CASSLAFPPGTEAFF.

This clone occurred a few times. Here the CDR3 DNA reads TGTGCCAGCAGCCTGGGACAGAACACCGGGGAGCTGTTTTTT. The encoded protein is CASSLGQNTGELFF. This chain links TRBV9 with TRBJ2-2; TRBD1 is a possible D gene (6 bases). V shed 4 bases and J shed 1 base, with 8 bases lying between them. The germline gives CDR1 SGDLS, CDR2 YYNGEE. This CDR3 spans 14 amino acids.

V and J are TRBV4-1 and TRBJ1-1; unclear D gene. Germline V lookup: CDR1 MGHRA, CDR2 YSYEKL. The CDR3 has 14 amino acids. V was trimmed by 3 bases and J by 5 bases, leaving 13 bases between them. In DNA, the CDR3 is TGCGCCAGCAGCCACCCCCGCGGAGGTACTGAAGCTTTCTTT. The encoded protein is CASSHPRGGTEAFF.

V usage is TRBV9 and J usage is TRBJ2-1; D possibly corresponds to TRBD1 (6 bases). Germline-derived CDR1 and CDR2 are SGDLS and YYNGEE. Deletions cut 3 bases from V and 4 bases from J, with 8 bases between. This CDR3 is 13 amino acids long. The CDR3 sequence is CASSGTAYNEQFF. For the CDR3, the DNA is TGTGCCAGCAGCGGGACAGCATACAATGAGCAGTTCTTC.

The rearrangement joins TRBV7-8 to TRBJ1-4; TRBD1 might be the D (5 bases). The CDR3 length is 8 residues. V dropped 10 bases and J dropped 16 bases, with 10 bases sitting between them. The germline gives CDR1 SGHVS, CDR2 FQNEAQ. CDR3 loop: CAKQGGFF. The CDR3 DNA is TGTGCCAAGCAGGGTGGGTTTTTT.

This chain's CDR3 is CASSPSPGTYEQFF. The CDR3 coding sequence is TGTGCCAGCAGCCCCAGTCCCGGGACATATGAGCAGTTCTTC. The J gene is TRBJ2-1, the V gene TRBV7-9; tentatively, D is TRBD1 (6 bases). The germline gives CDR1 SEHNR, CDR2 FQNEAQ (reference sequence). The CDR3 is 14 amino acids. The V end was cut by 5 bases, the J end by 8 bases, with 16 bases between.

This clone was found once. The rearrangement links TRBV13 to TRBJ2-3; a weak D match, TRBD2 (6 bases). The CDR3 is 13 amino acids. CDR1 and CDR2 from the germline V gene are PRHDT and FYEKMQ (reference sequence). Deletions cut 4 bases from V and 7 bases from J, with 12 bases between. The CDR3 DNA is TGTGCCAGCAGCTCTATGGCGGGGCATACGCAGTATTTT. It encodes CASSSMAGHTQYF.

The V gene is TRBV9, the J gene TRBJ2-3, with D maybe TRBD1 (5 bases). The germline gives CDR1 SGDLS, CDR2 YYNGEE. With 0 bases removed from V and 3 bases from J, the gap between germline ends came to 11 bases. The CDR3 has 15 residues. The CDR3 reads CASSVEGFRTDTQYF. The CDR3, as DNA: TGTGCCAGCAGCGTAGAGGGGTTTAGGACAGATACGCAGTATTTT.

The gene calls are TRBV13 and TRBJ1-2; 7 bases are shared with TRBD1. Germline V gene lookup returns CDR1 PRHDT and CDR2 FYEKMQ (reference sequence). Trimming at V came to 5 bases and at J to 0 bases, leaving 9 bases not matched to a gene. CDR3 length: 16 amino acids. The CDR3 coding sequence is TGTGCCAGCAGCCTCACGGGGGGACAGTCTAACTATGGCTACACCTTC. Its protein product is CASSLTGGQSNYGYTF.

The chain is built from TRBV7-9 and TRBJ2-5; D gene unclear. V lost 5 bases to trimming and J lost 5 bases, with 9 bases between them. CDR1 is SEHNR and CDR2 is FQNEAQ in the germline V gene (reference sequence). The CDR3 covers 12 residues. The CDR3, as DNA: TGTGCCAGCAGCCGTATTTTGGAGACCCAGTACTTC. Its translation is CASSRILETQYF.

The CDR3: CASSPGVAGVYNEQFF. Here the CDR3 DNA reads TGTGCCAGCAGTCCCGGGGTAGCGGGGGTTTACAATGAGCAGTTCTTC. V and J are TRBV27 and TRBJ2-1; 9 nucleotides line up with TRBD2. The length of the CDR3 is 16 residues. The ends lost 5 bases at V and 4 bases at J; junction bases unmatched: 9. CDR1 and CDR2 (germline): MNHEY, SMNVEV (reference sequence).

The rearrangement uses TRBV5-1 and TRBJ2-7; 9 bases fit TRBD1. CDR3 length: 14 residues. The trim removed 3 bases at V and 5 bases at J, leaving 6 bases unmatched. Per the germline V gene, CDR1 is SGHRS and CDR2 is YFSETQ. CDR3 loop: CASSSGDRVNEQYF. The CDR3 bases are TGCGCCAGCAGCTCCGGGGACAGGGTCAACGAGCAGTACTTC.

This clone was observed a single time. The chain carries TRBV4-1 and TRBJ2-7, with D perhaps given as TRBD1 or TRBD2 (5 bases each). The V gene lost 3 bases and the J gene lost 2 bases, with 11 bases spanning the gap. Germline lookup yields CDR1 MGHRA and CDR2 YSYEKL. There are 14 residues in the CDR3. The CDR3 region has the DNA TGCGCCAGCAGCCATAAGGGACCGACCTACGAGCAGTACTTC. This sequence encodes CASSHKGPTYEQYF.